Presented here are 5 T cell receptor beta chains from one specimen sequenced in a study of T cells in localized non-small cell lung cancer. Sequenced by immunoSEQ multiplex PCR; TCRdb stores in-frame clones only, minus some. In the table there are around 83,000 clones, over 70% of which are singletons. Specimen: PBMCs, collected before any cancer treatment. The receptor set was obtained from a man aged 35-69 years with stage II squamous cell lung carcinoma.

The J gene is TRBJ2-1, the V gene TRBV28, with TRBD2 as a possible D gene (5 bases). Germline CDR1 and CDR2: MDHEN and SYDVKM. This CDR3 has 16 residues. Trimming cost V 3 bases and J 1 base, with 13 bases left between them. CDR3 DNA: TGTGCCAGCAGTTTTCTGGGAAGCGGTTCCTACAATGAGCAGTTCTTC. This translates into CASSFLGSGSYNEQFF.

This clone was counted once. The chain couples TRBV2 to TRBJ1-2, with D hard to call. This CDR3 region has 15 residues. Trimming took 0 bases from V and 5 from J, leaving 13 bases between them. Per the germline V gene, CDR1 is SNHLY and CDR2 is FYNNEI. The CDR3 DNA reads TGTGCCAGCAGTGAAGCAGGGATGTTCCTATATGGCTACACCTTC. Translation gives CASSEAGMFLYGYTF.

V is TRBV19 and J is TRBJ1-5, with D uncertain. The CDR3 runs to 15 residues. The germline V and J ends were trimmed by 1 base and 3 bases, with 10 bases remaining between them. CDR1 is LNHDA, CDR2 SQIVND, per germline (reference sequence). The CDR3 DNA is TGTGCCAGTAGTATAGTCCTAGGGAACAATCAGCCCCAGCATTTT. Amino acids: CASSIVLGNNQPQHF.

The chain combines TRBV27 with TRBJ2-3; D may be TRBD2 (5 bases). This CDR3 comprises 13 residues. CDR1 is MNHEY and CDR2 is SMNVEV in the germline V gene (reference sequence). V lost 3 bases and J lost 1, with 5 bases in between. DNA of the CDR3: TGTGCCAGCAGTTTCGGGGGCACAGATACGCAGTATTTT. This encodes CASSFGGTDTQYF.

The chain uses TRBV9 and TRBJ2-1; D is undetermined. This CDR3 comprises 15 residues. Germline values: CDR1 SGDLS, CDR2 YYNGEE. The V and J ends lost 4 bases and 0 bases respectively, with 11 bases between them. The CDR3 sequence is CASSYRPSSYNEQFF. The CDR3 nucleotides are TGTGCCAGCAGCTATAGACCTAGCTCCTACAATGAGCAGTTCTTC.